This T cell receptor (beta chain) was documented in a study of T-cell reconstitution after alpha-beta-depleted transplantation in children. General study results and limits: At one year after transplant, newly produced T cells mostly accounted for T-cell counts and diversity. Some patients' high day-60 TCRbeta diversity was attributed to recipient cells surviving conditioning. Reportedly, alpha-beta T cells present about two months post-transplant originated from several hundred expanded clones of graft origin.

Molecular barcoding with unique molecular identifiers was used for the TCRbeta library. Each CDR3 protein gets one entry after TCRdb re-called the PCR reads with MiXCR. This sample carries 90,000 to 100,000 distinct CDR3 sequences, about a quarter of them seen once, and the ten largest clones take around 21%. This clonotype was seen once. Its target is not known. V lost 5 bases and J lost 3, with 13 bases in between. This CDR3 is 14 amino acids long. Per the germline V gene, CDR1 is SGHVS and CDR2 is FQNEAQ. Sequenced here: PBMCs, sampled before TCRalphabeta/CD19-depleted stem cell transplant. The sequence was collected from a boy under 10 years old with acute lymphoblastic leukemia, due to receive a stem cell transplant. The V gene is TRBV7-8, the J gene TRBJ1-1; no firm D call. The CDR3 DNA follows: TGTGCCAGCAGCCGGATGGGGTTGGACACTGAAGCTTTCTTT. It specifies CASSRMGLDTEAFF.